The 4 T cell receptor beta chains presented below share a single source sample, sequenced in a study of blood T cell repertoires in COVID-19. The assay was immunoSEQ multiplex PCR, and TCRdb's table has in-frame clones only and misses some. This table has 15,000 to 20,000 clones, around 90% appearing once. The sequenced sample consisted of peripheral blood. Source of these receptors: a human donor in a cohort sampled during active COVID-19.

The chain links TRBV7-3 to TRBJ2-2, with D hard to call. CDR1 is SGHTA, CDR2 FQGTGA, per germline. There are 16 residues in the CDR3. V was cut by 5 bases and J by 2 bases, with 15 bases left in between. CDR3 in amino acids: CASSPSRVVNTGELFF. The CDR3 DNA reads TGTGCCAGCAGCCCCTCTCGTGTCGTAAACACCGGGGAGCTGTTTTTT.

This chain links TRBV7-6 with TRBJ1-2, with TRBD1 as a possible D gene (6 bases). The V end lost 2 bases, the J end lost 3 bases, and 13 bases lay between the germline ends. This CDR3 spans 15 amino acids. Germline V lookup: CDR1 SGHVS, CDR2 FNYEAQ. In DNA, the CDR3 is TGTGCCAGCAGCTTATCCGACAGGTCGGACTATGGCTACACCTTC. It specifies CASSLSDRSDYGYTF.

CDR3 nucleotide sequence: TGTGCCAGCAGCCCGACAGGGGTACAAGAGACCCAGTACTTC. This encodes CASSPTGVQETQYF. This rearrangement joins TRBV9 to TRBJ2-5, with 8 bases matching TRBD1. There are 14 residues in the CDR3. Germline loops: CDR1 SGDLS, CDR2 YYNGEE. V shed 4 bases, J shed 2 bases, and the junction held 4 bases outside the gene matches.

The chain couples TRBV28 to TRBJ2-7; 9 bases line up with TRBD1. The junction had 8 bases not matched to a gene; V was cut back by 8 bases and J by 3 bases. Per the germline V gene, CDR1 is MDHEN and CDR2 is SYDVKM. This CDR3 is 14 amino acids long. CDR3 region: CASGSGTGYYEQYF. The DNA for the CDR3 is TGTGCCAGCGGCTCCGGGACAGGGTACTACGAGCAGTACTTC.